These T cell receptor beta chains were read from a single sample in a study of CD8 T cells in ankylosing spondylitis. TCRdb fed the 5' RACE reads into MiXCR, producing one record per CDR3 protein. The data show under 550,000 distinct CDR3 sequences, 25% to 30% seen once. The sample was blood, either unsorted or a sorted T cell fraction (not recorded which). These receptors all come from a male donor with ankylosing spondylitis. Each CDR3 is given with its conserved first and last residue. Each record gives: J gene, V gene, D gene, clone size, CDR3 DNA, CDR3 protein. The D gene is left open where the match is weak. Expanded clones get a size class; other rows say once, few or many, or leave the size out.

j_gene: TRBJ2-7; v_gene: TRBV7-8; d_gene: -; abundance: few; CDR3nt: TGTGCCAGCAGCTTAAGCCCCGAGCAGTACTTC; CDR3aa: CASSLSPEQYF
j_gene: TRBJ2-1; v_gene: TRBV6-1; d_gene: TRBD1; abundance: -; CDR3nt: TGTGCCAGCAGTGCCCTCCGGGACAGGGTCTACAATGAGCAGTTCTTC; CDR3aa: CASSALRDRVYNEQFF
j_gene: TRBJ2-7; v_gene: TRBV20-1; d_gene: TRBD1; abundance: -; CDR3nt: TGCAGTGCTAGAGACTCGGACAGGGGAGACTACGAGCAGTACTTC; CDR3aa: CSARDSDRGDYEQYF
j_gene: TRBJ1-1; v_gene: TRBV20-1; d_gene: TRBD1; abundance: few; CDR3nt: TGCAGTGCTAGAGATTATCACAGGGGAGGCACTGAAGCTTTCTTT; CDR3aa: CSARDYHRGGTEAFF
j_gene: TRBJ2-2; v_gene: TRBV12-3/TRBV12-4; d_gene: -; abundance: few; CDR3nt: TGTGCCAGCAGTTTAAGCCTAACCGGGGAGCTGTTTTTT; CDR3aa: CASSLSLTGELFF
j_gene: TRBJ2-1; v_gene: TRBV20-1; d_gene: -; abundance: many; CDR3nt: TGCAGTGCCCCCCAGTATTCCTACAATGAGCAGTTCTTC; CDR3aa: CSAPQYSYNEQFF
j_gene: TRBJ1-1; v_gene: TRBV5-6; d_gene: -; abundance: -; CDR3nt: TGTGCCAGCAGCAGCTTGGAGGGTGCAGGCTTCTTT; CDR3aa: CASSSLEGAGFF
j_gene: TRBJ2-1; v_gene: TRBV20-1; d_gene: -; abundance: few; CDR3nt: TGCAGTGCAAGTGGGCTTTACAATGAGCAGTTCTTC; CDR3aa: CSASGLYNEQFF
j_gene: TRBJ2-5; v_gene: TRBV2; d_gene: TRBD1; abundance: -; CDR3nt: TGTGCCAGCCTAAAACAGGGGTCCGAGACCCAGTACTTC; CDR3aa: CASLKQGSETQYF
j_gene: TRBJ2-1; v_gene: TRBV12-3/TRBV12-4; d_gene: TRBD2; abundance: -; CDR3nt: TGTGCCAGCAGTTTAATCGGGGGGGCCTCCTACAATGAGCAGTTCTTC; CDR3aa: CASSLIGGASYNEQFF
j_gene: TRBJ1-5; v_gene: TRBV18; d_gene: -; abundance: -; CDR3nt: TGTGCCAGCTCACCACCGGTTTCGGGCAATCAGCCCCAGCATTTT; CDR3aa: CASSPPVSGNQPQHF
j_gene: TRBJ2-7; v_gene: TRBV11-2; d_gene: -; abundance: -; CDR3nt: TGTGCCAGCAGCCCCAAGTCCTACCAACCCTCCTACGAGCAGTACTTC; CDR3aa: CASSPKSYQPSYEQYF
j_gene: TRBJ2-1; v_gene: TRBV30; d_gene: -; abundance: -; CDR3nt: TGTGCCTGGAGTGAATCCTACAATGAGCAGTTCTTC; CDR3aa: CAWSESYNEQFF
j_gene: TRBJ2-5; v_gene: TRBV4-1; d_gene: TRBD2; abundance: -; CDR3nt: TGCGCCAGCAGCCCGGGACGGGGTACTAGCGGGAAAGAGACCCAGTACTTC; CDR3aa: CASSPGRGTSGKETQYF
j_gene: TRBJ1-3; v_gene: TRBV20-1; d_gene: -; abundance: few; CDR3nt: TGCAGTGCTAGTTCCGATGGAAACACCATATATTTT; CDR3aa: CSASSDGNTIYF
j_gene: TRBJ2-5; v_gene: TRBV28; d_gene: -; abundance: -; CDR3nt: TGTGCCAGCAGTGCCTTTAGCGCCTTCCCCCAAGAGACCCAGTACTTC; CDR3aa: CASSAFSAFPQETQYF
j_gene: TRBJ1-1; v_gene: TRBV7-9; d_gene: -; abundance: once; CDR3nt: TGTGCCAGCAGCTTAGGAAACCCAGGAGACACTGAAGCTTTCTTT; CDR3aa: CASSLGNPGDTEAFF
j_gene: TRBJ1-1; v_gene: TRBV20-1; d_gene: TRBD1; abundance: -; CDR3nt: TGCAGTGCAAGGGACAGGGATTATATGAACACTGAAGCTTTCTTT; CDR3aa: CSARDRDYMNTEAFF
j_gene: TRBJ2-1; v_gene: TRBV7-2; d_gene: TRBD1; abundance: -; CDR3nt: TGTGCCAGCAGCCTCCTTACAGGGGTAAAATACAATGAGCAGTTCTTC; CDR3aa: CASSLLTGVKYNEQFF
j_gene: TRBJ2-3; v_gene: TRBV14; d_gene: -; abundance: few; CDR3nt: TGTGCCAGCAGCCAAGTCCAAAGGGCAGATACGCAGTATTTT; CDR3aa: CASSQVQRADTQYF
j_gene: TRBJ1-1; v_gene: TRBV20-1; d_gene: TRBD1; abundance: many; CDR3nt: TGCAGTGCTAGACACCCCGGGACAGGGGTGAACACTGAAGCTTTCTTT; CDR3aa: CSARHPGTGVNTEAFF
j_gene: TRBJ1-2; v_gene: TRBV29-1; d_gene: TRBD1; abundance: -; CDR3nt: TGCAGCGTTACGGGACAGGCTAACTATGGCTACACCTTC; CDR3aa: CSVTGQANYGYTF
j_gene: TRBJ1-3; v_gene: TRBV21-1; d_gene: -; abundance: -; CDR3nt: TGTGCCAGCAGCAAAGCGCGGCCAAGTCGAAACACCATATATTTT; CDR3aa: CASSKARPSRNTIYF
j_gene: TRBJ1-5; v_gene: TRBV15; d_gene: -; abundance: -; CDR3nt: TGTGCCACCAGCAGAGATTGGGGGCTCGATCAGCCCCAGCATTTT; CDR3aa: CATSRDWGLDQPQHF
j_gene: TRBJ2-3; v_gene: TRBV24-1; d_gene: -; abundance: -; CDR3nt: TGTGCCACCAGTGATTCCCGGGGATTCACAGATACGCAGTATTTT; CDR3aa: CATSDSRGFTDTQYF
j_gene: TRBJ2-3; v_gene: TRBV7-2; d_gene: -; abundance: -; CDR3nt: TGTGCCAGCAGCATGGGACAAACTAGCACAGATACGCAGTATTTT; CDR3aa: CASSMGQTSTDTQYF
j_gene: TRBJ1-1; v_gene: TRBV3-1; d_gene: -; abundance: few; CDR3nt: TGTGCCAGCAGCCAAGATGGGGCAGGGCGAACTGAAGCTTTCTTT; CDR3aa: CASSQDGAGRTEAFF
j_gene: TRBJ1-2; v_gene: TRBV12-3/TRBV12-4; d_gene: TRBD1; abundance: few; CDR3nt: TGTGCCAGCACCGGCTCGGGACAGGGTTACCCTCACTATGGCTACACCTTC; CDR3aa: CASTGSGQGYPHYGYTF
j_gene: TRBJ1-2; v_gene: TRBV5-1; d_gene: -; abundance: many; CDR3nt: TGTGCCAGCAGCCTCGGTGGAAGCTATGGCTACACCTTC; CDR3aa: CASSLGGSYGYTF
j_gene: TRBJ2-2; v_gene: TRBV20-1; d_gene: TRBD2; abundance: -; CDR3nt: TGCAGTGCTAGTGCGGGACTAGCGGGGAGCACCGGGGAGCTGTTTTTT; CDR3aa: CSASAGLAGSTGELFF
j_gene: TRBJ1-5; v_gene: TRBV18; d_gene: -; abundance: -; CDR3nt: TGTGCCAGCTCGTCCGGATTTGGCGGCAATCAGCCCCAGCATTTT; CDR3aa: CASSSGFGGNQPQHF
j_gene: TRBJ2-5; v_gene: TRBV20-1; d_gene: -; abundance: -; CDR3nt: TGCAGTGCCGTGACTCTCCAAGAGACCCAGTACTTC; CDR3aa: CSAVTLQETQYF
j_gene: TRBJ1-3; v_gene: TRBV14; d_gene: -; abundance: few; CDR3nt: TGTGCCAGCAGCCAAGAACTCTACGTAGGAAACACCATATATTTT; CDR3aa: CASSQELYVGNTIYF
j_gene: TRBJ2-3; v_gene: TRBV5-1; d_gene: TRBD1; abundance: few; CDR3nt: TGCGCCAGCAGCTTATTGAGGGGGCGAGATACGCAGTATTTT; CDR3aa: CASSLLRGRDTQYF
j_gene: TRBJ1-5; v_gene: TRBV20-1; d_gene: -; abundance: few; CDR3nt: TGCAGTGCCAAGTCCGGGGGGGCTGGCAATCAGCCCCAGCATTTT; CDR3aa: CSAKSGGAGNQPQHF
j_gene: TRBJ2-4; v_gene: TRBV2; d_gene: -; abundance: -; CDR3nt: TGTGCCAGCAGTGACTTGACGGGTGGCGGCATTCAGTACTTC; CDR3aa: CASSDLTGGGIQYF
j_gene: TRBJ1-3; v_gene: TRBV6-5; d_gene: TRBD1; abundance: -; CDR3nt: TGTGCCAGCAGTTTCGCCGGGACAGGGGGCTCTGGAAACACCATATATTTT; CDR3aa: CASSFAGTGGSGNTIYF
j_gene: TRBJ2-7; v_gene: TRBV29-1; d_gene: -; abundance: few; CDR3nt: TGCAGCGTTGAAGGGGGTAACGCCCCCGAGCAGTACTTC; CDR3aa: CSVEGGNAPEQYF
j_gene: TRBJ2-2; v_gene: TRBV27; d_gene: TRBD2; abundance: -; CDR3nt: TGTGCCAGCAGCCTGTATAATGGGGCGGGAGGGCCCTCTGACACCGGGGAGCTGTTTTTT; CDR3aa: CASSLYNGAGGPSDTGELFF
j_gene: TRBJ2-5; v_gene: TRBV7-2; d_gene: -; abundance: few; CDR3nt: TGTGCCAGCAGCTGGCAGTCACAAGAGACCCAGTACTTC; CDR3aa: CASSWQSQETQYF
j_gene: TRBJ1-1; v_gene: TRBV5-1; d_gene: -; abundance: -; CDR3nt: TGCGCCAGCAGCTTTTACGTGGGTTCGGTGAACACTGAAGCTTTCTTT; CDR3aa: CASSFYVGSVNTEAFF
j_gene: TRBJ2-5; v_gene: TRBV6-5; d_gene: -; abundance: -; CDR3nt: TGTGCCAGCAGTTACGAGAGGGAAAGAAGGGAGACCCAGTACTTC; CDR3aa: CASSYERERRETQYF
j_gene: TRBJ1-1; v_gene: TRBV3-1; d_gene: -; abundance: -; CDR3nt: TGTGCCAGCAGCCACCCGGGCACTGAAGCTTTCTTT; CDR3aa: CASSHPGTEAFF
j_gene: TRBJ2-3; v_gene: TRBV7-2; d_gene: -; abundance: -; CDR3nt: TGTGCCAGCAGCTCCACTACCACAGATACGCAGTATTTT; CDR3aa: CASSSTTTDTQYF
j_gene: TRBJ1-1; v_gene: TRBV5-1; d_gene: -; abundance: -; CDR3nt: TGCGCCAGCAGCCGGGAGGGGCGGGACTCTCAAGCTTTCTTT; CDR3aa: CASSREGRDSQAFF
j_gene: TRBJ2-2; v_gene: TRBV12-3/TRBV12-4; d_gene: -; abundance: many; CDR3nt: TGTGCCAGCAGCGCCCGGGCCCAGAGCGGGGAGCTGTTTTTT; CDR3aa: CASSARAQSGELFF
j_gene: TRBJ2-4; v_gene: TRBV24-1; d_gene: TRBD1; abundance: few; CDR3nt: TGTGCCACCAGCCGCCTACAGGGGTCGACCAAAAACATTCAGTACTTC; CDR3aa: CATSRLQGSTKNIQYF
j_gene: TRBJ2-1; v_gene: TRBV20-1; d_gene: -; abundance: -; CDR3nt: TGCAGTGCTAAAATAGGGCGCTCCTACAATGAGCAGTTCTTC; CDR3aa: CSAKIGRSYNEQFF
j_gene: TRBJ2-1; v_gene: TRBV5-1; d_gene: TRBD1; abundance: -; CDR3nt: TGCGCCAGCAGCTTTCTTAAAGCCGGGACAGGGTCTTACAATGAGCAGTTCTTC; CDR3aa: CASSFLKAGTGSYNEQFF
j_gene: TRBJ2-1; v_gene: TRBV27; d_gene: -; abundance: -; CDR3nt: TGTGCCAGCAGAGGGCGGGGGCGAAGGAATGAGCAGTTCTTC; CDR3aa: CASRGRGRRNEQFF
j_gene: TRBJ2-2; v_gene: TRBV21-1; d_gene: -; abundance: few; CDR3nt: TGTGCCAGCAGCAAAGTCTTGGACAGCTACACCGGGGAGCTGTTTTTT; CDR3aa: CASSKVLDSYTGELFF
j_gene: TRBJ2-7; v_gene: TRBV20-1; d_gene: TRBD2; abundance: -; CDR3nt: TGCAGTGCTAGAGATCCCGCCGCTAGCGGGGGATCCTACGAGCAGTACTTC; CDR3aa: CSARDPAASGGSYEQYF
j_gene: TRBJ2-2; v_gene: TRBV5-1; d_gene: -; abundance: -; CDR3nt: TGCGCCAGCAGCCCACACGATCTTGGCGGGGAGCTGTTTTTT; CDR3aa: CASSPHDLGGELFF
j_gene: TRBJ2-7; v_gene: TRBV3-1; d_gene: TRBD2; abundance: -; CDR3nt: TGTGCCAGCAGCCCTAAGCGGGAAAAGACTAGCGGACTCTACGAGCAGTACTTC; CDR3aa: CASSPKREKTSGLYEQYF
j_gene: TRBJ2-2; v_gene: TRBV7-6; d_gene: TRBD2; abundance: -; CDR3nt: TGTGCCAGCAGCTCCCGGACTAGCGGGAGGACCGGGGAGCTGTTTTTT; CDR3aa: CASSSRTSGRTGELFF